The following is a TCR beta chain sequence with its context. Its specificity is unknown. Generated by immunoSEQ multiplex PCR, the TCRdb table keeps only in-frame clones and is missing some. This table holds some 15,000 clones, around nine tenths found once. The CDR3 has 13 residues. Germline V gene data show CDR1 as KGHSH and CDR2 as LQKENI. The V end lost 0 bases, the J end lost 8 bases, and 10 bases lay between the germline ends. The data derive from a study of PD-1 blockade in classical Hodgkin lymphoma. Points from the study as a whole: Patients starting nivolumab less than 1 year after ASCT had lower diversity and were excluded from later analyses. Whereas CD4+ TCR diversity had risen significantly by C4D1, CD8+ TCR diversity had not.

The time point denotes: cycle 4 day 1 (C4D1), after 5 to 7 weeks of nivolumab. Every patient experienced relapse after autologous stem cell transplantation, and brentuximab vedotin exposure varied. Isolation of CD4+ T cells from thawed PBMCs was performed by magnetic negative selection. The sequence came from a human donor with classical Hodgkin lymphoma. Specimen: CD4+ T cells from blood, collected before the fourth cycle of nivolumab. V and J are TRBV18 and TRBJ1-2; maybe TRBD1 (5 bases). For the CDR3, the DNA is TGTGCCAGCTCACCACCGGTCAGGGAAGGCTACACCTTC. It encodes CASSPPVREGYTF. Full variable domain (rest looked up from reference TRBV18 and TRBJ1-2): NAGVMQNPRHLVRRRGQEARLRCSPMKGHSHVYWYRQLPEEGLKFMVYLQKENIIDESGMPKERFSAEFPKEGPSILRIQQVVRGDSAAYFCASSPPVREGYTFGSGTRLTVV.